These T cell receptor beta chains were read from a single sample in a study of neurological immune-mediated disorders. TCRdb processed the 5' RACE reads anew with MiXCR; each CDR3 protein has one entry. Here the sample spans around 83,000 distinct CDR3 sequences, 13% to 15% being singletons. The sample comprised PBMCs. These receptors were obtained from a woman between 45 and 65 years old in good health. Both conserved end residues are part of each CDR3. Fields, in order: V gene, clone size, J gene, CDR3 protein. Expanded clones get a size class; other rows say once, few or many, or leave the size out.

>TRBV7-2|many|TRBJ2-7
CASSPYLGGGTSYEQYF
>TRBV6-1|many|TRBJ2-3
CASTPGGLTDTQYF
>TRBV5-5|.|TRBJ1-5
CASSLGLWSEGNQPQHF
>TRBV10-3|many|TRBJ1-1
CAISRDGNTEAFF
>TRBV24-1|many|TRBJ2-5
CATSDSGRVETQYF
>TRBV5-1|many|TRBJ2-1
CASSLGLAGGQNEQFF
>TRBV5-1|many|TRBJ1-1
CASSLDPRGMNTEAFF
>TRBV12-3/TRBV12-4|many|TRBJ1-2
CASSPGRNVYGYTF
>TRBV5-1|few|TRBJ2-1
CASSLGFGVSYNEQFF
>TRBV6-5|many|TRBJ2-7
CASSPVGRAGAYEQYF
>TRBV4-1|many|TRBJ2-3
CASSQPGQERGNTQYF
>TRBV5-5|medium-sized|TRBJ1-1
CASSWTGGSNTEAFF
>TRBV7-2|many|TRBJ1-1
CASSLAALLASTEAFF
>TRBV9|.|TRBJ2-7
CASSSWGFEQYF
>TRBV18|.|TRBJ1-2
CASSPPGQPYGYTF
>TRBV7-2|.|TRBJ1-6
CASSPVHGSLHF
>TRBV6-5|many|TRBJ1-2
CATYSPGQPRTHF
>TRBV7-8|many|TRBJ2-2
CASSLAGLIGELFF
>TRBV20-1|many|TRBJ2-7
CSAGTGGDSYEQYF
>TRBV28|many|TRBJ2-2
CASSLPGANTGELFF
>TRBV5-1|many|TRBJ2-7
CASSAGPIDEQYF
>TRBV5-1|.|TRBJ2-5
CASSWDNQETQYF
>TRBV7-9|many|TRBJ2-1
CASSLRLAGGYDEQFF
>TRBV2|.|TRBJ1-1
CASRGTGGARNTEAFF
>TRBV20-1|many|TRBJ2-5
CSARNDRGSETQYF
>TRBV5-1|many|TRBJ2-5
CASSRRLAEMQETQYF
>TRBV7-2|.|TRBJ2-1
CASSLGAGGPSSYNEQFF
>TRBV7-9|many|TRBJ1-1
CASSPENTEAFF
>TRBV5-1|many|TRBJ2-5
CASSIPDRGEETQYF
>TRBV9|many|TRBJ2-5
CASGRLAEETQYF
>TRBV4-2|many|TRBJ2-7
CASSQALGQDYEQYF
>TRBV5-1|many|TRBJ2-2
CASSLEGLPGELFF
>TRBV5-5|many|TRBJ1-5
CASSADVNQPQHF